The 28 T cell receptor beta chains below were found in one sample sequenced in a study of T-cell reconstitution after alpha-beta-depleted transplantation in children. Researchers prepared the TCRbeta library using unique molecular identifiers, the study reports. TCRdb reanalysed the PCR reads using MiXCR and keeps one entry per CDR3 protein. Among about 400,000 distinct CDR3 sequences listed, 16% were seen once. The source was PBMCs, mostly from graft donor cells, collected 360 days after TCRalphabeta/CD19-depleted stem cell transplant. These receptor sequences come from a boy in the first two years of life who had a stem cell transplant for Wiskott-Aldrich syndrome, so the T cells may come from the graft donor.

This chain uses TRBV20-1 with TRBJ2-7; 7 nucleotides agree with TRBD2. Germline CDR1 is DFQATT and CDR2 is SNEGSKA (reference sequence). This CDR3 is 18 amino acids long. V was pared by 0 bases and J by 4 bases, with 18 bases of the junction left unmatched. The CDR3: CSARDTGGPRVQAYEQYF. CDR3 nucleotide sequence: TGCAGTGCTAGAGATACGGGGGGACCCCGGGTCCAGGCATACGAGCAGTACTTC.

The chain is built from TRBV7-9 and TRBJ2-2; D remains unclear. Germline CDR1 is SEHNR and CDR2 is FQNEAQ (reference sequence). The CDR3 extends over 16 amino acids. Trimming shortened V by 1 base and J by 1 base, and 10 bases separated the two germline ends. CDR3: CASSLGAALNTGELFF. DNA of the CDR3: TGTGCCAGCAGCTTAGGGGCAGCCTTGAACACCGGGGAGCTGTTTTTT.

This clonotype was picked up a small number of times. The chain links TRBV10-3 to TRBJ2-3, with D unresolved. V lost 9 bases, J lost 4 bases, and 17 bases lay in between. This CDR3 is built from 14 residues. Germline V gene sequence: CDR1 ENHRY, CDR2 SYGVKD. CDR3: CAIRRLPHADTQYF. DNA for the CDR3: TGTGCCATTCGCCGGCTACCCCACGCAGATACGCAGTATTTT.

This clonotype was seen at least ten times. The chain carries TRBV29-1 and TRBJ2-2, with unresolved D. Germline V gives CDR1 SQVTM, CDR2 ANQGSEA. This CDR3 spans 13 amino acids. V dropped 7 bases and J dropped 0 bases, with 9 bases sitting between them. The CDR3 DNA follows: TGCAGCGCCGGGCACCCGAACACCGGGGAGCTGTTTTTT. Residues: CSAGHPNTGELFF.

This clonotype has only a few counts. The rearrangement links TRBV28 to TRBJ2-7; D possibly corresponds to TRBD1 (7 bases). The CDR3 covers 14 residues. The germline V gene has CDR1 MDHEN and CDR2 SYDVKM. V was cut by 4 bases and J by 0 bases, with 10 bases left in between. DNA of the CDR3: TGTGCCAGCAGTTGGGGGGACAGCTCCTACGAGCAGTACTTC. Amino acids: CASSWGDSSYEQYF.

This clonotype has just a few counts. This sequence joins TRBV11-1 and TRBJ2-2; 10 positions agree with TRBD2. This CDR3 spans 19 amino acids. Germline assignment: CDR1 SGHAT and CDR2 FQDESV (reference sequence). V shed 4 bases, J shed 2 bases, and the junction held 13 bases outside the gene matches. In DNA form, the CDR3 reads TGTGCCAGCAGCTCATATAGCGGGGGGAGAGTAATCAACACCGGGGAGCTGTTTTTT. Its translation is CASSSYSGGRVINTGELFF.

The CDR3: CASSSEVGRGNEQFF. The CDR3 nucleotides are TGCGCCAGCAGCTCCGAGGTGGGGAGAGGCAATGAGCAGTTCTTC. The V and J genes are TRBV5-1 and TRBJ2-1; tentatively, D is TRBD2 (5 bases). The V end lost 3 bases, the J end lost 6 bases, and 16 bases lay between the germline ends. CDR1 SGHRS and CDR2 YFSETQ come from the germline V gene. There are 15 residues in the CDR3. The full variable domain, with the rest looked up from reference TRBV5-1 and TRBJ2-1, is KAGVTQTPRYLIKTRGQQVTLSCSPISGHRSVSWYQQTPGQGLQFLFEYFSETQRNKGNFPGRFSGRQFSNSRSEMNVSTLELGDSALYLCASSSEVGRGNEQFFGPGTRLTVL.

This clonotype was recorded many times. This chain connects TRBV12-3 or TRBV12-4 to TRBJ2-7; D is perhaps TRBD2 (6 bases). V shed 3 bases and J shed 2 bases, with 14 bases lying between them. The length of the CDR3 is 15 residues. CDR3 sequence (DNA): TGTGCCAGCAGTTTTTGGGGGGTTCTCCCCTACGAGCAGTACTTC. This sequence encodes CASSFWGVLPYEQYF.

This chain links TRBV3-1 with TRBJ2-1; unclear D gene. This CDR3 has 15 amino acids. V lost 0 bases and J lost 4, with 10 bases in between. Per germline, CDR1 LGHDT and CDR2 YNNKEL (reference sequence). This CDR3 reads CASSQDPQAYNEQFF. The CDR3, as DNA: TGTGCCAGCAGCCAAGACCCTCAGGCTTACAATGAGCAGTTCTTC.

This clonotype was recorded many times. The genes are TRBV7-2 and TRBJ2-2; D is undetermined. Germline CDR1 SGHTA, CDR2 FQGNSA. The CDR3 has 15 residues. V lost 1 base to trimming and J lost 7 bases, with 13 bases between them. The CDR3 spells CASSLDPRRYGELFF. DNA for the CDR3: TGTGCCAGCAGCTTAGATCCGAGGCGGTACGGGGAGCTGTTTTTT.

V and J are TRBV2 and TRBJ2-2; no clear D gene. CDR1 is SNHLY and CDR2 is FYNNEI in the germline V gene. The CDR3 sequence is 13 residues long. The V gene lost 5 bases and the J gene lost 7 bases, with 11 bases spanning the gap. CDR3 loop: CASSTVLVGELFF. The CDR3 DNA reads as TGTGCCAGCAGTACCGTCCTAGTCGGGGAGCTGTTTTTT.

This clonotype has just a few counts. This chain joins TRBV19 and TRBJ2-2; TRBD2 aligns across 7 bases. The CDR3 runs to 18 residues. V shed 1 base, J shed 6 bases, and the junction held 14 bases outside the gene matches. Germline CDR1 and CDR2: LNHDA and SQIVND (reference sequence). The CDR3 DNA reads as TGTGCCAGTAGTATAGGACCCCAGCCGGCGACTAGCTCCGGGGAGCTGTTTTTT. Protein sequence: CASSIGPQPATSSGELFF. Full variable domain (remainder filled in from reference TRBV19 and TRBJ2-2): DGGITQSPKYLFRKEGQNVTLSCEQNLNHDAMYWYRQDPGQGLRLIYYSQIVNDFQKGDIAEGYSVSREKKESFPLTVTSAQKNPTAFYLCASSIGPQPATSSGELFFGEGSRLTVL.

J is TRBJ1-4 and V is TRBV20-1; possibly TRBD1 for D (6 bases). Trimming removed 0 bases from V and 5 bases from J, with 16 bases in between. In germline, CDR1 is DFQATT, CDR2 SNEGSKA (reference sequence). The CDR3 runs to 16 residues. The CDR3 region has the DNA TGCAGTGCTAGAGAACAAGGGGGGGCTAGGAATGAAAAACTGTTTTTT. This gives the protein CSAREQGGARNEKLFF.

This clonotype was recorded a few times. The chain is built from TRBV6-4 and TRBJ2-1; possible D gene TRBD2, 5 bases. The CDR3 sequence is 15 residues long. V shed 6 bases and J shed 0 bases, with 12 bases lying between them. Germline lookup yields CDR1 MRHNA and CDR2 SNTAGT. The DNA of the CDR3 is TGTGCCAGCAGGAGGGAGAGGGCCTCCTACAATGAGCAGTTCTTC. Translation gives CASRRERASYNEQFF.

This clonotype showed up just a few times. The gene calls are TRBV27 and TRBJ2-3; weak D call: TRBD1 (6 bases). Germline V gene sequence: CDR1 MNHEY, CDR2 SMNVEV (reference sequence). V was clipped by 7 bases and J by 5 bases, with 10 bases between them. The CDR3 covers 12 residues. The CDR3 here is CASKQQGDTQYF. CDR3 bases: TGTGCCAGCAAACAACAGGGAGATACGCAGTATTTT.

In this sample, this clonotype turned up a few times. This rearrangement joins TRBV3-1 to TRBJ2-3, with TRBD2 matching over 9 bases. Losses at the gene ends were 2 bases for V and 4 bases for J; bases not matched to a gene: 4. The CDR3 covers 15 residues. Germline V gene data show CDR1 as LGHDT and CDR2 as YNNKEL (reference sequence). CDR3 bases: TGTGCCAGCAGCCAAATGGCGGGAGGGCCAGATACGCAGTATTTT. Residues: CASSQMAGGPDTQYF.

This clonotype has only a few counts. The chain combines TRBV7-9 with TRBJ2-5; 10 bases are a match to TRBD1. From germline, CDR1 is SEHNR and CDR2 FQNEAQ (reference sequence). V lost 1 base and J lost 3; bases outside the gene matches: 5. This CDR3 is 16 amino acids long. This chain's CDR3 is CASSLGGGTGEETQYF. CDR3 coding DNA: TGTGCCAGCAGCTTAGGAGGGGGGACAGGGGAAGAGACCCAGTACTTC.

This clonotype was seen a few times. The CDR3 bases are TGCGCCAGCAGCTTAGGACTAGCGGGAGAAAGAGATACGCAGTATTTT. It specifies CASSLGLAGERDTQYF. The chain combines TRBV5-1 with TRBJ2-3; TRBD2 matches at 13 bases. This CDR3 is built from 16 residues. The germline V gene has CDR1 SGHRS and CDR2 YFSETQ. Trimming took 2 bases from V and 5 from J; bases not matched to a gene: 5.

This clonotype was detected only a few times. This chain uses TRBV27 with TRBJ2-5; D is possibly TRBD1 or TRBD2 (7 bases each). V lost 5 bases and J lost 4, with 14 bases in between. Germline lookup yields CDR1 MNHEY and CDR2 SMNVEV (reference sequence). This CDR3 has 14 residues. The CDR3 sequence: CASSVGGTAETQYF. The DNA for the CDR3 is TGTGCCAGCAGTGTCGGGGGGACAGCAGAGACCCAGTACTTC.

This clonotype was counted only a few times. This chain connects TRBV2 to TRBJ2-2; a possible D gene is TRBD2 (6 bases). CDR1 SNHLY and CDR2 FYNNEI come from the germline V gene. The CDR3 is 14 residues long. The V gene lost 2 bases and the J gene lost 6 bases, with 10 bases spanning the gap. The CDR3 is CASSEILASGELFF. CDR3 bases: TGTGCCAGCAGTGAAATACTAGCCTCCGGGGAGCTGTTTTTT.

This clonotype has a handful of counts. The chain employs TRBV29-1 and TRBJ2-7; 7 nucleotides match TRBD1. This CDR3 is 12 amino acids long. The V gene end was trimmed by 3 bases and the J gene end by 4 bases; junction bases not matched to a gene: 3. Germline lookup yields CDR1 SQVTM and CDR2 ANQGSEA. As DNA, the CDR3 is TGCAGCGTTGAGGACAGGCGGTACGAGCAGTACTTC. It translates to CSVEDRRYEQYF.

This clonotype was seen a few times. The chain combines TRBV18 with TRBJ2-7; D uncertain. Germline-derived CDR1 and CDR2 are KGHSH and LQKENI. Trimming removed 3 bases at V and 2 bases at J, with 5 bases between. The CDR3 sequence is 12 residues long. The CDR3: CASSPKPYEQYF. The CDR3 nucleotides read TGTGCCAGCTCACCGAAGCCCTACGAGCAGTACTTC.

The rearrangement uses TRBV24-1 and TRBJ2-3, with 10 bases matching TRBD1. The CDR3 runs to 14 residues. V was clipped by 5 bases and J by 4 bases; unmatched bases: 2. Germline values: CDR1 KGHDR, CDR2 SFDVKD. The CDR3 DNA follows: TGTGCCACCAGTGGGGACAGGGGCGCAGATACGCAGTATTTT. This codes for CATSGDRGADTQYF.

The rearrangement uses TRBV10-3 and TRBJ1-1; D is undetermined. The V end lost 3 bases, the J end lost 3 bases, and 23 bases lay between the germline ends. CDR3 length: 18 residues. The germline V gene encodes CDR1 ENHRY and CDR2 SYGVKD. The CDR3 DNA is TGTGCCATCAGTGACCTGTCTGGCCGGAGCGAAGGTGACACTGAAGCTTTCTTT. Residues: CAISDLSGRSEGDTEAFF.

This clonotype was seen a few times. V usage is TRBV24-1 and J usage is TRBJ2-7; a weak D match, TRBD2 (6 bases). The V and J ends lost 0 bases and 2 bases respectively, with 16 bases between them. Germline CDR1 is KGHDR and CDR2 is SFDVKD. The CDR3 has 17 residues. CDR3 sequence: CATSDLLVEGKTYEQYF. Written as DNA, the CDR3 is TGTGCCACCAGTGATTTGCTGGTGGAGGGGAAAACCTACGAGCAGTACTTC.

The rearrangement uses TRBV10-1 and TRBJ2-1, with 9 nucleotides matching TRBD1. The germline gives CDR1 WNHNN, CDR2 SYGVQD (reference sequence). With V trimmed by 7 bases and J by 7 bases, 8 bases remained unmatched. The CDR3 has 14 residues. DNA for the CDR3: TGCGCCAGCACCCATGGACAGGGGAAAAATGAGCAGTTCTTC. It yields the protein CASTHGQGKNEQFF.

This clonotype was counted a few times. This chain uses TRBV11-3 with TRBJ2-7, with 11 bases fitting TRBD2. CDR1 SGHNT and CDR2 YENEEA come from the germline V gene. The CDR3 sequence is 15 residues long. V shed 3 bases, J shed 5 bases, and the junction held 6 bases outside the gene matches. CDR3 bases: TGTGCCAGCAGCTTGGCACTAGCGGGAGTCCACGAGCAGTACTTC. Amino acids: CASSLALAGVHEQYF. The full variable domain, in which reference TRBV11-3 and TRBJ2-7 provide the parts outside the CDR3, is EAGVVQSPRYKIIEKKQPVAFWCNPISGHNTLYWYLQNLGQGPELLIRYENEEAVDDSQLPKDRFSAERLKGVDSTLKIQPAELGDSAVYLCASSLALAGVHEQYFGPGTRLTVT.

This clonotype was picked up a small number of times. V usage is TRBV5-1 and J usage is TRBJ1-4; D gene unclear. The V end was cut by 4 bases, the J end by 6 bases, with 16 bases between. Germline V lookup: CDR1 SGHRS, CDR2 YFSETQ. The CDR3 has 15 amino acids. Written as DNA, the CDR3 is TGCGCCAGCAGCCCCGGACTCCGGAGGGATGAAAAACTGTTTTTT. As protein: CASSPGLRRDEKLFF.